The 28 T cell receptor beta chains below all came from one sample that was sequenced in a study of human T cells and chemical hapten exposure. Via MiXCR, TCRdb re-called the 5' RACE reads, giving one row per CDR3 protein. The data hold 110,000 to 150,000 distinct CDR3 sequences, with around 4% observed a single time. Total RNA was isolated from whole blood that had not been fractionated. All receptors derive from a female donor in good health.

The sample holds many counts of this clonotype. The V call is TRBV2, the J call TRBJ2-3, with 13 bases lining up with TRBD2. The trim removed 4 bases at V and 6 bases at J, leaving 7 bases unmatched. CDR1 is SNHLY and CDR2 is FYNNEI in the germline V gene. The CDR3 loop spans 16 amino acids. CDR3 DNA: TGTGCCAGCAGTGGGGAACTAGCGGGGGGGCCGGATACGCAGTATTTT. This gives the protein CASSGELAGGPDTQYF.

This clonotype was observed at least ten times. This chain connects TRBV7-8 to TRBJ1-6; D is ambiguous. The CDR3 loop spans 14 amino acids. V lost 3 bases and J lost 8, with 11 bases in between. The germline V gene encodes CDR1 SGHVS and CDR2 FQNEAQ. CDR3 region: CASSFSGPDSPLHF. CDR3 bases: TGTGCCAGCAGCTTCTCTGGGCCGGATTCACCCCTCCACTTT.

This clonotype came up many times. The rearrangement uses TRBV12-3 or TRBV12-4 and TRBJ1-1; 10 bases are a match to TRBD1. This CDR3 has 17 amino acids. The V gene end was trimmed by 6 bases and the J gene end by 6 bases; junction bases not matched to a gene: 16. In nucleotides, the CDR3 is TGTGCCAGCAGCCCAGGGACAGGGGTGTCCGGGGACCCTGAAGCTTTCTTT. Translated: CASSPGTGVSGDPEAFF.

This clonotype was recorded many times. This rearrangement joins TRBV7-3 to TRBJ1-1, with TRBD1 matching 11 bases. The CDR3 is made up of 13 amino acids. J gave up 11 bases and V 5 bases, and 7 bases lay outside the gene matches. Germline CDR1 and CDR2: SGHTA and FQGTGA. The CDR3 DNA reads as TGTGCCAGCAGCCCGGGACAGGGGGTTGGGGCTTTCTTT. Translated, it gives CASSPGQGVGAFF.

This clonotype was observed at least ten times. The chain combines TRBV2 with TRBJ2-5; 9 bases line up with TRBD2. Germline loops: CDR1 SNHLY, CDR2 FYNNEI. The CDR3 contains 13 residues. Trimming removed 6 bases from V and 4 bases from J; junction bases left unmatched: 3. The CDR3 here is CASRRGGPETQYF. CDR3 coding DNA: TGTGCCAGCAGGCGGGGGGGCCCAGAGACCCAGTACTTC.

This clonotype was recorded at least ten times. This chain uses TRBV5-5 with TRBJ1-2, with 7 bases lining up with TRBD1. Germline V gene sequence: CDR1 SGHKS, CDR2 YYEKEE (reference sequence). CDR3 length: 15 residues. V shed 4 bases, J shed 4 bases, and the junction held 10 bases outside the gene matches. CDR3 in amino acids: CASSPDLNRGYGYTF. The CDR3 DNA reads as TGTGCCAGCAGCCCAGATCTTAACAGGGGCTATGGCTACACCTTC. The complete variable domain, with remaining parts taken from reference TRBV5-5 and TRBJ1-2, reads DAGVTQSPTHLIKTRGQQVTLRCSPISGHKSVSWYQQVLGQGPQFIFQYYEKEERGRGNFPDRFSARQFPNYSSELNVNALLLGDSALYLCASSPDLNRGYGYTFGSGTRLTVV.

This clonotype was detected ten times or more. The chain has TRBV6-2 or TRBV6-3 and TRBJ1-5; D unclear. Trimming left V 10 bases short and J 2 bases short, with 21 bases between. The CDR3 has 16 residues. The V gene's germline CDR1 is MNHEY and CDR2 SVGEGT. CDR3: CATPQRRGEGNQPQHF. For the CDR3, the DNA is TGTGCCACCCCTCAGCGACGGGGAGAGGGCAATCAGCCCCAGCATTTT.

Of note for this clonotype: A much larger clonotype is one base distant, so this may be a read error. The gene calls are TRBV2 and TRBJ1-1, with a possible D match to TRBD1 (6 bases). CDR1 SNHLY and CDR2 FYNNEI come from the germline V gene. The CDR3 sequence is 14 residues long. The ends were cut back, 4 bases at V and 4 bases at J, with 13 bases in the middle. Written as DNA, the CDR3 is TGTGCCAGCAGTGGGACAAGGGGGATCACTGAAGCTTTCTTT. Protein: CASSGTRGITEAFF.

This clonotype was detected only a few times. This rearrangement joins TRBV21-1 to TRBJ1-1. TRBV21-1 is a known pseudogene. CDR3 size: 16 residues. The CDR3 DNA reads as TGTGCCAGCAGCAAGGTGAGAAGTGAGCTGAACACTGAAGCTTTCTTT. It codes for CASSKVRSELNTEAFF.

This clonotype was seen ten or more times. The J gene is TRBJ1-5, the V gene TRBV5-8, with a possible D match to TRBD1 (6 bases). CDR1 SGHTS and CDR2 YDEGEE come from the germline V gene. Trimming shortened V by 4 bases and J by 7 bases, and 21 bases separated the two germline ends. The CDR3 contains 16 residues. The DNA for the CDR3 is TGTGCCAGCAGCCCTAGGAGGGGGGCGAATGGCCAGCCCCAGCATTTT. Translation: CASSPRRGANGQPQHF.

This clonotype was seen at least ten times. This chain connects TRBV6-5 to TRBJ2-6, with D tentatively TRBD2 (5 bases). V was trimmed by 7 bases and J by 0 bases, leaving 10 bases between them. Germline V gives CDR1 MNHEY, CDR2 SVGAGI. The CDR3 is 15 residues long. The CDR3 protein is CASTPGDSGANVLTF. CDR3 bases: TGTGCCAGCACTCCCGGGGACTCTGGGGCCAACGTCCTGACTTTC.

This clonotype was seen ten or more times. This chain's CDR3 is CASSQSGGKNNEQFF. Here the CDR3 DNA reads TGCGCCAGCAGTCAAAGTGGGGGGAAGAACAATGAGCAGTTCTTC. This chain joins TRBV23-1 and TRBJ2-1, with D perhaps TRBD2 (6 bases). TRBV23-1 is an ORF; its function is uncertain. The length of the CDR3 is 15 residues. V lost 2 bases and J lost 5, with 13 bases in between.

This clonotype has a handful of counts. Here the CDR3 DNA reads TGTGCCAGCACCCGGGACAACACTGAAGCTTTCTTT. Its translation is CASTRDNTEAFF. The chain couples TRBV12-3 or TRBV12-4 to TRBJ1-1, with D tentatively TRBD1 (5 bases). V was clipped by 7 bases and J by 2 bases, with 8 bases between them. CDR3 length: 12 residues.

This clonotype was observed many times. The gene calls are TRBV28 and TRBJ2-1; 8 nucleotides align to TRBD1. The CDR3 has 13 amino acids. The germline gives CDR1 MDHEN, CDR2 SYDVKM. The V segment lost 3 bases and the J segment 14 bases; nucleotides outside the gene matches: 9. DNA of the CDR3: TGTGCCAGCAGTTTCTCCGCCGGGACAGGCGAGTTCTTC. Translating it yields CASSFSAGTGEFF.

CDR3 sequence reads: CASSLSGARVDEQYF. DNA for the CDR3: TGTGCCAGCAGTTTATCAGGGGCAAGGGTCGACGAGCAGTACTTC. The rearrangement joins TRBV27 to TRBJ2-7, with a tentative D call TRBD1 (5 bases). The CDR3 extends over 15 amino acids. In germline, CDR1 is MNHEY, CDR2 SMNVEV (reference sequence). Trimming pared 0 bases from V and 5 bases from J, leaving 14 bases between.

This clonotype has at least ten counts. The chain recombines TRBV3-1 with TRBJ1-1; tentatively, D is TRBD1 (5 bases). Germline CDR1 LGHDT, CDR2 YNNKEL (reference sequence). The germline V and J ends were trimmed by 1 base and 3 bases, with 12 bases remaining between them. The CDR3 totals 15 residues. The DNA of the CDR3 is TGTGCCAGCAGCCAAGGATCAGGGCCGGACACTGAAGCTTTCTTT. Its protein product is CASSQGSGPDTEAFF.

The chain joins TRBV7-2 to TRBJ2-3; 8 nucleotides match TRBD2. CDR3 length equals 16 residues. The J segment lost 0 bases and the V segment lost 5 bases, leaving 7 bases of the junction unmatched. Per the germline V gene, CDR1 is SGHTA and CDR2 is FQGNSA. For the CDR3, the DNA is TGTGCCAGCAGCCCAATAGCGGGGTCTAGCACAGATACGCAGTATTTT. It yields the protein CASSPIAGSSTDTQYF.

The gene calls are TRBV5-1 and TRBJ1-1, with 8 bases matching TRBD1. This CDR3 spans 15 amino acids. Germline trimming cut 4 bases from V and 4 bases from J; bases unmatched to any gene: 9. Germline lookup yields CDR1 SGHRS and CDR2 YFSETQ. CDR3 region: CASSPGDRGSTEAFF. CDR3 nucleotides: TGCGCCAGCAGCCCAGGAGACAGGGGAAGCACTGAAGCTTTCTTT.

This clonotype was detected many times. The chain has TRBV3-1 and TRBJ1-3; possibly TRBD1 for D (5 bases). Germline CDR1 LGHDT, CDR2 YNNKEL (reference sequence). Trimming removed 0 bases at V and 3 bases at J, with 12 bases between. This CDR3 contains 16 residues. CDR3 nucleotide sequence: TGTGCCAGCAGCCAAGATTCACGGGGCTATGGAAACACCATATATTTT. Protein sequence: CASSQDSRGYGNTIYF.

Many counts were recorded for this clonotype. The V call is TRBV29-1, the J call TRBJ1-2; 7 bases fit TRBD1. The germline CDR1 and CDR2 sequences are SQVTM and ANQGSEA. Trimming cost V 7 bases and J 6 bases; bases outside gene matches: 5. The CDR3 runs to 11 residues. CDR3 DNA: TGCAGCGCAGGGACAGATAATGGCTACACCTTC. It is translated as CSAGTDNGYTF.

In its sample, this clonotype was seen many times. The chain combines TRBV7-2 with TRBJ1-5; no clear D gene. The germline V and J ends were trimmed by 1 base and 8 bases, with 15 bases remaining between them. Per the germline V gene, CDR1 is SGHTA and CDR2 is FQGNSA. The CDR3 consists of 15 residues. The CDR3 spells CASSLGADRAEPQHF. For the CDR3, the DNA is TGTGCCAGCAGCTTAGGCGCGGATCGGGCGGAGCCCCAGCATTTT.

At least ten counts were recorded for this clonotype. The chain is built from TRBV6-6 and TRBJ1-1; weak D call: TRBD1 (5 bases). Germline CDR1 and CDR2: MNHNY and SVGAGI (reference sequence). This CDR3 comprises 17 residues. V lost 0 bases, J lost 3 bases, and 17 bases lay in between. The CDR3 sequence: CASSYSGQGEGDTEAFF. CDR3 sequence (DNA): TGTGCCAGCAGTTACTCTGGGCAGGGTGAGGGCGACACTGAAGCTTTCTTT.

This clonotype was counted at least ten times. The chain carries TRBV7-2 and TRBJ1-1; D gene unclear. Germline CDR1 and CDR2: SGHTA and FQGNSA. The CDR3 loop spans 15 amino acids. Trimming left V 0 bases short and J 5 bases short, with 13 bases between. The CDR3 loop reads CASSLASTAGTEAFF. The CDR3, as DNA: TGTGCCAGCAGCTTAGCGAGCACAGCCGGGACTGAAGCTTTCTTT.

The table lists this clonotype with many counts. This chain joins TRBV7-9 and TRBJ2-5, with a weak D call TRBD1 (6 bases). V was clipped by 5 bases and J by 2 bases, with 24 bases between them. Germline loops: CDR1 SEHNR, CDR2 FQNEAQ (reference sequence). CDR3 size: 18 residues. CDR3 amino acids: CASSAKIVTGTTQETQYF. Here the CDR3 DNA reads TGTGCCAGCAGCGCGAAGATTGTAACCGGGACAACACAAGAGACCCAGTACTTC.

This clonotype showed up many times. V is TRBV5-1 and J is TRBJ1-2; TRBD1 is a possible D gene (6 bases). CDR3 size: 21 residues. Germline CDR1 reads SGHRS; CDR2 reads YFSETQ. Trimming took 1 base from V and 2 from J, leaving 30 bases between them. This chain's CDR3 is CASSLSPPGFGTTGRNYGYTF. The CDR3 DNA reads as TGCGCCAGCAGCTTGTCACCCCCTGGCTTTGGAACAACAGGGAGGAACTATGGCTACACCTTC.

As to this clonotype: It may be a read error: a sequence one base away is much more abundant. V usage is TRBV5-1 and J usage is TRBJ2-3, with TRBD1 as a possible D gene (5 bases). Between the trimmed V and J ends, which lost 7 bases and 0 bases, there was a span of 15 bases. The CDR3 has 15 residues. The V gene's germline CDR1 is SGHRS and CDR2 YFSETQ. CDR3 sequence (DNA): TGCGCCAGCCAGGAGCAGGGTTCTAGCACAGATACGCAGTATTTT. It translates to CASQEQGSSTDTQYF.

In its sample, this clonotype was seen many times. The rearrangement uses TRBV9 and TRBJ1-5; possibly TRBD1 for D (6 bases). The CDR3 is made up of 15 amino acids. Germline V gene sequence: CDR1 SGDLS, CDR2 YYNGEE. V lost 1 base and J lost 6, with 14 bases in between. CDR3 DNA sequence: TGTGCCAGCAGCGTATCCGGGGGCATCGGTCAGCCCCAGCATTTT. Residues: CASSVSGGIGQPQHF.

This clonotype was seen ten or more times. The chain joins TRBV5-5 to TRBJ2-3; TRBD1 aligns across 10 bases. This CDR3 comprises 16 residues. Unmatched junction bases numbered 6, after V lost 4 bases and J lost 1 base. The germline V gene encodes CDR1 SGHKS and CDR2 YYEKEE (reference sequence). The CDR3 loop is CASSLRDRGGTDTQYF. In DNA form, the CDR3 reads TGTGCCAGCAGCCTTAGGGACAGGGGAGGCACAGATACGCAGTATTTT.